This T cell receptor beta chain was recovered during a study of CD8 T cells in ankylosing spondylitis. Trimming removed 4 bases from V and 6 bases from J; junction bases left unmatched: 7. This CDR3 contains 15 residues. Germline CDR1 is MNHEY and CDR2 is SMNVEV (reference sequence). For this clonotype: The antigen remains unidentified.

Study-level points and caveats: One TCR beta motif, made up of under ten highly homologous variants, appeared characteristic of ankylosing spondylitis blood. The authors found the disease-linked clones to be CD8+ and relatively rare in peripheral blood.

One entry per CDR3 protein results from TCRdb running MiXCR on the 5' RACE reads. The sample has roughly 90,000 distinct CDR3 sequences, 9% seen once. The chain couples TRBV27 to TRBJ2-3; 10 nucleotides line up with TRBD1. This TCR came from a male donor with ankylosing spondylitis. Sequenced sample: blood, either unsorted or a sorted T cell fraction (not recorded which). In nucleotides, the CDR3 is TGTGCCAGCAGTTATCTTGACAGGGGGCTTGATACGCAGTATTTT. Protein sequence: CASSYLDRGLDTQYF.